Listed below are T cell receptor beta chains from one sample, sequenced in a study of early T cells in non-severe SARS-CoV-2 infection. TCRdb recomputed calls from the 5' RACE reads with MiXCR, one row per CDR3 protein. Of around 57,000 distinct CDR3 sequences in the sample, around 13% are singletons; the top ten hold roughly 4.6%. Sample: whole blood. These receptor sequences come from an adult who was a healthcare worker with PCR-confirmed SARS-CoV-2 infection or an uninfected control (not recorded which). Both conserved end residues are part of each CDR3. D genes are given only for firm matches. Clone size is stated in some rows and not others, as once, few, many or a class when expanded.

clone_size: NA
v_call: TRBV7-6
j_call: TRBJ2-2
d_call: NA
cdr3_nt: TGTGCCAGCAGCTTTAGAGTCGGGGCCGGGGAGCTGTTTTTT
cdr3_aa: CASSFRVGAGELFF

clone_size: NA
v_call: TRBV5-5
j_call: TRBJ2-7
d_call: NA
cdr3_nt: TGTGCCAGCAGCTTGTGGACGCAAGTATACGAGCAGTACTTC
cdr3_aa: CASSLWTQVYEQYF

clone_size: few
v_call: TRBV20-1
j_call: TRBJ2-7
d_call: TRBD2
cdr3_nt: TGCAGTGCTATGACTAGCGGAACATCCTACGAGCAGTACTTC
cdr3_aa: CSAMTSGTSYEQYF

clone_size: NA
v_call: TRBV20-1
j_call: TRBJ2-3
d_call: TRBD2
cdr3_nt: TGCAGTGCCACCGGGACTAGTTTCAACACAGATACGCAGTATTTT
cdr3_aa: CSATGTSFNTDTQYF

clone_size: NA
v_call: TRBV23-1
j_call: TRBJ2-7
d_call: NA
cdr3_nt: TGCGCCAGTATTAAAACCTACGAGCAGTACTTC
cdr3_aa: CASIKTYEQYF

clone_size: many
v_call: TRBV7-2
j_call: TRBJ2-3
d_call: NA
cdr3_nt: TGTGCCAGCAGCTTAGAGGGGGCGGGGGCAGATACGCAGTATTTT
cdr3_aa: CASSLEGAGADTQYF

clone_size: NA
v_call: TRBV3-1
j_call: TRBJ2-2
d_call: NA
cdr3_nt: TGTGCCAGCAGCCCTAGGGCGGGCTTCTTAACCAACACCGGGGAGCTGTTTTTT
cdr3_aa: CASSPRAGFLTNTGELFF

clone_size: many
v_call: TRBV12-3/TRBV12-4
j_call: TRBJ1-2
d_call: TRBD1
cdr3_nt: TGTGCCAGCAGTTTGACAGGGGGCATGCATGGCTACACCTTC
cdr3_aa: CASSLTGGMHGYTF

clone_size: few
v_call: TRBV29-1
j_call: TRBJ1-3
d_call: TRBD1
cdr3_nt: TGCAGCGTCCTCCCAGGACAGGGTTTAAACACCATATATTTT
cdr3_aa: CSVLPGQGLNTIYF

clone_size: many
v_call: TRBV29-1
j_call: TRBJ1-1
d_call: NA
cdr3_nt: TGCAGCGTTGGGCGGGCTTTCTTT
cdr3_aa: CSVGRAFF

clone_size: many
v_call: TRBV29-1
j_call: TRBJ2-5
d_call: TRBD2
cdr3_nt: TGCAGCGTTGGCGGGAGACTCCAAGAGACCCAGTACTTC
cdr3_aa: CSVGGRLQETQYF

clone_size: few
v_call: TRBV10-1
j_call: TRBJ1-1
d_call: NA
cdr3_nt: TGCGCCAGCAGCCCGAGTGGGGGGATCAGCACTGAAGCTTTCTTT
cdr3_aa: CASSPSGGISTEAFF

clone_size: many
v_call: TRBV30
j_call: TRBJ2-5
d_call: TRBD2
cdr3_nt: TGTGCCTGGAAGGCTAGCGGATCCACCCAGTACTTC
cdr3_aa: CAWKASGSTQYF

clone_size: NA
v_call: TRBV10-3
j_call: TRBJ2-2
d_call: NA
cdr3_nt: TGTGCCATCAGTGATTCCGAGGGGGCCGGGGAGCTGTTTTTT
cdr3_aa: CAISDSEGAGELFF

clone_size: many
v_call: TRBV4-1
j_call: TRBJ1-2
d_call: NA
cdr3_nt: TGCGCCAGCAGCCACGATTTACAGGGCCCCACCTTC
cdr3_aa: CASSHDLQGPTF

clone_size: NA
v_call: TRBV10-3
j_call: TRBJ1-5
d_call: TRBD1
cdr3_nt: TGTGCCATCAGTGTGGGGGACAGGGGGCAACTTCAGCCCCAGCATTTT
cdr3_aa: CAISVGDRGQLQPQHF

clone_size: few
v_call: TRBV20-1
j_call: TRBJ2-7
d_call: TRBD1
cdr3_nt: TGCAGTGCTCCTTCGGACAGGTCCTACGAGCAGTACTTC
cdr3_aa: CSAPSDRSYEQYF

clone_size: many
v_call: TRBV20-1
j_call: TRBJ2-7
d_call: NA
cdr3_nt: TGCAGTGCTCAAAATTACGAGCAGTACTTC
cdr3_aa: CSAQNYEQYF

clone_size: NA
v_call: TRBV29-1
j_call: TRBJ2-1
d_call: TRBD2
cdr3_nt: TGCAGCGTAGTGGGAGGGAACAATGAGCAGTTCTTC
cdr3_aa: CSVVGGNNEQFF

clone_size: many
v_call: TRBV10-1
j_call: TRBJ2-3
d_call: NA
cdr3_nt: TGCGCCAGCAGTCGAACCACAGATACGCAGTATTTT
cdr3_aa: CASSRTTDTQYF

clone_size: many
v_call: TRBV11-2
j_call: TRBJ2-3
d_call: NA
cdr3_nt: TGTGCCAGCAGCTCAGCGGGACAGCGCACAGATACGCAGTATTTT
cdr3_aa: CASSSAGQRTDTQYF

clone_size: many
v_call: TRBV12-3/TRBV12-4
j_call: TRBJ2-3
d_call: TRBD1
cdr3_nt: TGTGCCAGCAGTTCAGAACAGGGGGCGGGCACAGATACGCAGTATTTT
cdr3_aa: CASSSEQGAGTDTQYF

clone_size: NA
v_call: TRBV5-4
j_call: TRBJ1-1
d_call: NA
cdr3_nt: TGTGCCAGCAGCGGGACACGGATGAACACTGAAGCTTTCTTT
cdr3_aa: CASSGTRMNTEAFF

clone_size: NA
v_call: TRBV28
j_call: TRBJ1-5
d_call: NA
cdr3_nt: TGTGCCAGCAGTTTCCCAGGCGGTGATGGCAATCAGCCCCAGCATTTT
cdr3_aa: CASSFPGGDGNQPQHF

clone_size: NA
v_call: TRBV6-6
j_call: TRBJ2-5
d_call: NA
cdr3_nt: TGTGCCAGCAGGCGGACGGGAGAGACCCAGTACTTC
cdr3_aa: CASRRTGETQYF

clone_size: NA
v_call: TRBV12-3/TRBV12-4
j_call: TRBJ1-6
d_call: NA
cdr3_nt: TGTGCCAGCAGTTTAACGGGCAGCCTAAAAGCGGCCCTCCACTTT
cdr3_aa: CASSLTGSLKAALHF

clone_size: few
v_call: TRBV7-3
j_call: TRBJ2-1
d_call: NA
cdr3_nt: TGTGCCAGCAGGCCACCCGGGAGAGCGTTGCCCTACAATGAGCAGTTCTTC
cdr3_aa: CASRPPGRALPYNEQFF

clone_size: NA
v_call: TRBV6-1
j_call: TRBJ2-7
d_call: TRBD2
cdr3_nt: TGTGCCAGCAGTGAGTCACTAGCGACCTACGAGCAGTACTTC
cdr3_aa: CASSESLATYEQYF

clone_size: few
v_call: TRBV29-1
j_call: TRBJ1-1
d_call: NA
cdr3_nt: TGCAGCGTTGCCGAGGGAAAAGCTTTCTTT
cdr3_aa: CSVAEGKAFF

clone_size: NA
v_call: TRBV4-3
j_call: TRBJ1-4
d_call: TRBD1
cdr3_nt: TGCGCCAGCAGCCAAACACTACAGGGGCGGTGGAATGAAAAACTGTTTTTT
cdr3_aa: CASSQTLQGRWNEKLFF

clone_size: NA
v_call: TRBV5-1
j_call: TRBJ2-5
d_call: NA
cdr3_nt: TGCGCCAGCAGCGTGGACGGGTTGGGGGAGACCCAGTACTTC
cdr3_aa: CASSVDGLGETQYF

clone_size: NA
v_call: TRBV29-1
j_call: TRBJ2-7
d_call: TRBD2
cdr3_nt: TGCAGCGTCGGCAGCGGGGGGCTCTCCTACGAGCAGTACTTC
cdr3_aa: CSVGSGGLSYEQYF

clone_size: NA
v_call: TRBV4-1
j_call: TRBJ2-7
d_call: TRBD1
cdr3_nt: TGCGCCAGCAGCCATCCGACCCGACAGGGAAACTACGAGCAGTACTTC
cdr3_aa: CASSHPTRQGNYEQYF

clone_size: medium-sized
v_call: TRBV29-1
j_call: TRBJ2-2
d_call: NA
cdr3_nt: TGCAGCGCCCAGATTGGGAATGCGGCGAACACCGGGGAGCTGTTTTTT
cdr3_aa: CSAQIGNAANTGELFF

clone_size: many
v_call: TRBV4-3
j_call: TRBJ2-7
d_call: NA
cdr3_nt: TGCGCCAGCAGCCAAGAATGGCAGGTCTACTACGAGCAGTACTTC
cdr3_aa: CASSQEWQVYYEQYF

clone_size: few
v_call: TRBV29-1
j_call: TRBJ1-1
d_call: NA
cdr3_nt: TGCAGCGTTGACAGGGATCCGGGGAACACTGAAGCTTTCTTT
cdr3_aa: CSVDRDPGNTEAFF

clone_size: many
v_call: TRBV5-1
j_call: TRBJ2-2
d_call: TRBD2
cdr3_nt: TGCGCCAGCAGCCCTTTAGCGGGAGCCGGGGAGCTGTTTTTT
cdr3_aa: CASSPLAGAGELFF

clone_size: few
v_call: TRBV20-1
j_call: TRBJ2-3
d_call: NA
cdr3_nt: TGCAGTGCTAGAGATCTTAGGGGCCGCACAGATACGCAGTATTTT
cdr3_aa: CSARDLRGRTDTQYF

clone_size: few
v_call: TRBV4-3
j_call: TRBJ2-7
d_call: TRBD2
cdr3_nt: TGCGCCAGCAGCCAAGGACGGGGGGCCTACGAGCAGTACTTC
cdr3_aa: CASSQGRGAYEQYF

clone_size: many
v_call: TRBV10-3
j_call: TRBJ1-4
d_call: NA
cdr3_nt: TGTGCCATCAGTGAAGGGGGGAGTAATGAAAAACTGTTTTTT
cdr3_aa: CAISEGGSNEKLFF

clone_size: NA
v_call: TRBV20-1
j_call: TRBJ2-3
d_call: TRBD2
cdr3_nt: TGCAGTGCTGTGACTAGCGGGAGTGTATATACGCAGTATTTT
cdr3_aa: CSAVTSGSVYTQYF

clone_size: NA
v_call: TRBV9
j_call: TRBJ2-3
d_call: NA
cdr3_nt: TGTGCCAGCAGCGTCCCCCCCACAGATACGCAGTATTTT
cdr3_aa: CASSVPPTDTQYF

clone_size: NA
v_call: TRBV4-2
j_call: TRBJ2-7
d_call: TRBD1
cdr3_nt: TGTGCCAGCAGCCAAGGGGGACAGTTCGCCGAGCAGTACTTC
cdr3_aa: CASSQGGQFAEQYF

clone_size: few
v_call: TRBV24-1
j_call: TRBJ2-1
d_call: TRBD2
cdr3_nt: TGTGCCACCAGTGCCCCGACTAGCGGGAGCTACAATGAGCAGTTCTTC
cdr3_aa: CATSAPTSGSYNEQFF

clone_size: few
v_call: TRBV20-1
j_call: TRBJ2-5
d_call: NA
cdr3_nt: TGCAGTGCTAGAGATTCGGTCGGGACTCAGGGGGCCCAGTACTTC
cdr3_aa: CSARDSVGTQGAQYF